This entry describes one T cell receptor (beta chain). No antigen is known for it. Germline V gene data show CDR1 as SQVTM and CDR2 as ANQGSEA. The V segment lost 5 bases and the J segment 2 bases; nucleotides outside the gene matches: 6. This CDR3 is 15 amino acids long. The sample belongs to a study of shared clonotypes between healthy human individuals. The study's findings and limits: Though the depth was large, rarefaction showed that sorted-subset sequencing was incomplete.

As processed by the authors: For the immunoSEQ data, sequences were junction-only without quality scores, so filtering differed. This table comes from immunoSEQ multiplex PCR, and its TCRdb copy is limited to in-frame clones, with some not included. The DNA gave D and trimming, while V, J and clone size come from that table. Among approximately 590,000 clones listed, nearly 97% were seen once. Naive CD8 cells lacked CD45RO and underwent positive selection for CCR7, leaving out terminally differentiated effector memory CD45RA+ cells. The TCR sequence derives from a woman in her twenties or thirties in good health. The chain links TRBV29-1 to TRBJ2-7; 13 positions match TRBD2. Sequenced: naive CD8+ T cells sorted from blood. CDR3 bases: TGCAGCGTTCGGGGGACTAGCGGGGAACCCTACGAGCAGTACTTC. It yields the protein CSVRGTSGEPYEQYF.